This passage covers 2 T cell receptor beta chains from one sample sequenced in a study of beta chain features in type 1 diabetes. cDNA synthesis used the whole RNA isolate, giving expressed TCRB sequences. Assay used: immunoSEQ multiplex PCR; TCRdb lists only in-frame clones, some missing. Here the sample spans 900,000 or so clones, about a sixth being singletons. Sequencing used naive CD4+ T cells from blood. The receptors were gathered from a woman aged 18 to 35 in good health.

In its sample, this clone was seen a few times. The chain uses TRBV4-3 and TRBJ2-6; D remains ambiguous. Germline-derived CDR1 and CDR2 are LGHNA and YSLEER. The CDR3 is made up of 16 amino acids. V gave up 3 bases and J gave up 2 bases, with 11 bases separating them. The CDR3 DNA reads as TGCGCCAGCAGCCAGGCCTCTCCTCCTGGGGCCAACGTCCTGACTTTC. It encodes CASSQASPPGANVLTF.

Concerning this clone itself: Germline and junction disagree at one end, which may indicate a read error. Other DNA sequences from this sample encode an identical CDR3 as well. This chain links TRBV7-2 with TRBJ2-3, with 9 bases lining up with TRBD2. The CDR3 spans 14 residues. Germline assignment: CDR1 SGHTA and CDR2 FQGNSA. CDR3 loop: CASSLAGSTDTQYF. In DNA form, the CDR3 reads TGTGCCAGCAGCCTAGCGGGATCCACAGATACGCAGTATTTT.